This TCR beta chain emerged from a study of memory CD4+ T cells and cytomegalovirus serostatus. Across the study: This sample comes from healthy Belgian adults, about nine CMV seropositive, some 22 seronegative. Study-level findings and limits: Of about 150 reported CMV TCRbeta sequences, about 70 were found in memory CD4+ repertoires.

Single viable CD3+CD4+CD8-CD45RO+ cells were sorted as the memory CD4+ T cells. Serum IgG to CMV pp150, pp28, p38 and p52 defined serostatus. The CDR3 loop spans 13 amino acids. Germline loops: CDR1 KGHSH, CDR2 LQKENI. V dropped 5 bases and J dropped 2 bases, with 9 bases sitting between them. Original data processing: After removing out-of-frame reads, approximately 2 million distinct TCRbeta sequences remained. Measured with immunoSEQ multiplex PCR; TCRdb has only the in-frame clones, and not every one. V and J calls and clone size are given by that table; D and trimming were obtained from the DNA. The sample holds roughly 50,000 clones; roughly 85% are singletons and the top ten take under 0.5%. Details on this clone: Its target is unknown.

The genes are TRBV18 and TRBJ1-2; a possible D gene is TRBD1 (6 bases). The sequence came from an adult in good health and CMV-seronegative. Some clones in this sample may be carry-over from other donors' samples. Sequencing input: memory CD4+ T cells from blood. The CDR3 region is CASSLGANYGYTF. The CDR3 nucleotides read TGTGCCAGCTCATTGGGGGCGAACTATGGCTACACCTTC.